These 13 T cell receptor beta chains were all obtained from the same sample, sequenced in a study of blood T cell repertoires in COVID-19. Using immunoSEQ multiplex PCR, the repertoire was profiled, and TCRdb retains in-frame clones only, with some absent. The repertoire consists of about 40,000 clones, with roughly 84% occurring once and the leading ten covering roughly an eighth. The source material was peripheral blood. The receptors here all came from a human donor in a cohort sampled during active COVID-19.

The chain uses TRBV7-9 and TRBJ1-1; 7 bases match TRBD1. This CDR3 has 14 residues. Germline V CDR1 and CDR2: SEHNR, FQNEAQ (reference sequence). V gave up 1 base and J gave up 6 bases; unmatched junction bases: 5. The CDR3 reads CASSLGVQGAEAFF. The CDR3 region has the DNA TGTGCCAGCAGCTTAGGCGTGCAGGGGGCTGAAGCTTTCTTT.

This chain uses TRBV15 with TRBJ1-5; D gene unclear. Trimming removed 7 bases at V and 6 bases at J, with 19 bases between. CDR1 and CDR2 (germline): LNHNV, YYDKDF (reference sequence). The CDR3 consists of 15 residues. The CDR3 region is CATTENAFSGQPQHF. For the CDR3, the DNA is TGTGCCACCACCGAGAATGCTTTTTCCGGTCAGCCCCAGCATTTT.

The chain uses TRBV5-1 and TRBJ1-4, with D perhaps matching TRBD1 (6 bases). Germline V gives CDR1 SGHRS, CDR2 YFSETQ. Between the trimmed V and J ends, which lost 3 bases and 7 bases, there was a span of 19 bases. The length of the CDR3 is 16 residues. The CDR3 spells CASSSQGGGGSEKLFF. CDR3 coding DNA: TGCGCCAGCAGCTCCCAAGGGGGGGGCGGGAGTGAAAAACTGTTTTTT.

The J gene is TRBJ2-7, the V gene TRBV12-3 or TRBV12-4; D gene ambiguous. CDR3 size: 11 residues. The V end was cut by 3 bases, the J end by 6 bases, with 6 bases between. The chain's CDR3 is CASSLQVEQYF. The CDR3 DNA reads TGTGCCAGCAGTTTGCAGGTCGAGCAGTACTTC.

This clone was found once. V is TRBV5-1 and J is TRBJ2-2; D is perhaps TRBD2 (5 bases). The CDR3 is 15 amino acids. Germline V CDR1 and CDR2: SGHRS, YFSETQ. Trimming pared 4 bases from V and 5 bases from J, leaving 15 bases between. CDR3 in DNA: TGCGCCAGCAGCATCGGGAATACAGTAACCGGGGAGCTGTTTTTT. Amino acids: CASSIGNTVTGELFF. The entire variable domain, with the rest obtained from reference TRBV5-1 and TRBJ2-2, is as follows: KAGVTQTPRYLIKTRGQQVTLSCSPISGHRSVSWYQQTPGQGLQFLFEYFSETQRNKGNFPGRFSGRQFSNSRSEMNVSTLELGDSALYLCASSIGNTVTGELFFGEGSRLTVL.

Ten or more counts support this clone. This rearrangement joins TRBV2 to TRBJ2-3; no clear D. The CDR3 totals 15 residues. CDR1 is SNHLY, CDR2 FYNNEI, per germline. Between the trimmed V and J ends, which lost 3 bases and 0 bases, there was a span of 10 bases. CDR3 loop: CASSEVPVSTDTQYF. CDR3 DNA sequence: TGTGCCAGCAGTGAGGTCCCAGTTAGCACAGATACGCAGTATTTT.

The J gene is TRBJ2-7, the V gene TRBV5-1; 9 bases match TRBD1. The CDR3 length is 13 residues. The trim removed 7 bases at V and 0 bases at J, leaving 2 bases unmatched. Germline V CDR1 and CDR2: SGHRS, YFSETQ. CDR3 amino acids: CASGQGSSYEQYF. The CDR3 DNA reads as TGCGCCAGCGGACAGGGGAGCTCCTACGAGCAGTACTTC.

The chain carries TRBV4-1 and TRBJ2-3, with TRBD1 matching 9 bases. Losses at the gene ends were 0 bases for V and 4 bases for J; bases not matched to a gene: 5. The germline V gene encodes CDR1 MGHRA and CDR2 YSYEKL. The CDR3 has 16 residues. The CDR3: CASSQDTTGGADTQYF. CDR3 coding DNA: TGCGCCAGCAGCCAAGATACGACAGGGGGGGCAGATACGCAGTATTTT.

This clone appeared a single time. The rearrangement uses TRBV7-9 and TRBJ2-5; possibly TRBD2 for D (6 bases). Germline lookup yields CDR1 SEHNR and CDR2 FQNEAQ (reference sequence). The CDR3 has 14 amino acids. Trimming cost V 5 bases and J 4 bases, with 14 bases left between them. The CDR3 nucleotides are TGTGCCAGCAGCCTTACCCTCGGGGGAGAGACCCAGTACTTC. It is translated as CASSLTLGGETQYF.

The chain links TRBV5-1 to TRBJ2-2, with 7 bases lining up with TRBD2. Germline CDR1 reads SGHRS; CDR2 reads YFSETQ. Trimming removed 2 bases from V and 6 bases from J; junction bases left unmatched: 7. This CDR3 region has 15 residues. CDR3 amino acids: CASSFTGTKAGELFF. CDR3 sequence (DNA): TGCGCCAGCAGCTTCACCGGGACTAAGGCCGGGGAGCTGTTTTTT.

This clone was detected once. The chain employs TRBV5-1 and TRBJ2-1; 7 bases are shared with TRBD2. Looked up from germline, CDR1 is SGHRS and CDR2 is YFSETQ. V lost 6 bases, J lost 8 bases, and 11 bases stayed unmatched. This CDR3 has 14 residues. The CDR3 nucleotides are TGCGCCAGCAAGACTAGCCCGGGGGTGGATGAGCAGTTCTTC. This codes for CASKTSPGVDEQFF.

Here the CDR3 reads CASSPGTGGPNEQFF. The CDR3 coding sequence is TGCGCCAGCAGCCCAGGGACAGGGGGACCGAATGAGCAGTTCTTC. The chain combines TRBV5-1 with TRBJ2-1; 11 positions agree with TRBD1. Germline V gene data show CDR1 as SGHRS and CDR2 as YFSETQ. The CDR3 loop spans 15 amino acids. Unmatched junction bases numbered 7, after V lost 4 bases and J lost 7 bases.

The chain combines TRBV3-1 (or the pseudogene TRBV3-2) with TRBJ2-2, with 9 bases identical to TRBD2. There are 14 residues in the CDR3. V lost 9 bases and J lost 2; bases outside the gene matches: 4. Germline V gene lookup returns CDR1 LGHDT and CDR2 YNNKEL (reference sequence). Here the CDR3 reads CARRGGRNTGELFF. As DNA, the CDR3 is TGTGCCAGGCGGGGGGGCCGAAACACCGGGGAGCTGTTTTTT.